One sample yielded the 6 T cell receptor beta chains listed below, sequenced in a study of T cell responses to AZD1222 COVID-19 vaccine. Sequencing was performed with immunoSEQ multiplex PCR; in TCRdb, only in-frame clones are kept and a portion is missing. The sample has about 120,000 clones, 90% to 95% seen once. Sample: peripheral blood, taken on day 0 of AZD1222 vaccination. These receptors were obtained from an adult in good health.

The chain links TRBV24-1 to TRBJ2-3; D is possibly TRBD1 or TRBD2 (7 bases each). V gave up 3 bases and J gave up 4 bases, with 16 bases separating them. The CDR3 is made up of 16 amino acids. The V gene's germline CDR1 is KGHDR and CDR2 SFDVKD. CDR3 loop: CATSDPRRGGADTQYF. CDR3 nucleotides: TGTGCCACCAGTGATCCTCGCAGGGGGGGGGCAGATACGCAGTATTTT.

This chain uses TRBV27 with TRBJ1-5, with D maybe TRBD1 (5 bases). V lost 4 bases and J 0 bases, leaving 16 bases between the germline ends. The CDR3 has 17 residues. Germline V lookup: CDR1 MNHEY, CDR2 SMNVEV (reference sequence). The CDR3 is CASSSRGTIYSNQPQHF. The CDR3 region has the DNA TGTGCCAGCAGTTCCCGGGGGACTATTTATAGCAATCAGCCCCAGCATTTT.

The chain combines TRBV5-1 with TRBJ1-4, with D unresolved. Germline V lookup: CDR1 SGHRS, CDR2 YFSETQ. V lost 3 bases to trimming and J lost 0 bases, with 9 bases between them. The CDR3 is made up of 15 amino acids. The CDR3 here is CASSWNEATNEKLFF. The CDR3 coding sequence is TGCGCCAGCAGCTGGAACGAGGCAACTAATGAAAAACTGTTTTTT.

The rearrangement links TRBV28 to TRBJ1-2, with D possibly matching TRBD1 (5 bases). The V end lost 5 bases, the J end lost 1 base, and 14 bases lay between the germline ends. The germline gives CDR1 MDHEN, CDR2 SYDVKM. The CDR3 runs 15 residues. DNA for the CDR3: TGTGCCAGCAGTATAACAGGACGTTTTAACTATGGCTACACCTTC. Translated, it gives CASSITGRFNYGYTF.

The rearrangement joins TRBV29-1 to TRBJ2-3, with TRBD2 identical over 9 bases. The length of the CDR3 is 12 residues. V dropped 6 bases and J dropped 6; count of bases not matched to a gene: 4. From germline, CDR1 is SQVTM and CDR2 ANQGSEA. In nucleotides, the CDR3 is TGCAGCGTCCTTAGCGGGAGTGATACGCAGTATTTT. It yields the protein CSVLSGSDTQYF.

The rearrangement links TRBV9 to TRBJ2-1; the D gene is possibly TRBD2 (6 bases). CDR3 size: 13 residues. The germline gives CDR1 SGDLS, CDR2 YYNGEE. Trimming left V 2 bases short and J 6 bases short, with 9 bases between. The CDR3 DNA reads as TGTGCCAGCAGCGTTAGCGGAGGCAATGAGCAGTTCTTC. It encodes CASSVSGGNEQFF. Drawing the rest from reference TRBV9 and TRBJ2-1, the complete variable domain is DSGVTQTPKHLITATGQRVTLRCSPRSGDLSVYWYQQSLDQGLQFLIQYYNGEERAKGNILERFSAQQFPDLHSELNLSSLELGDSALYFCASSVSGGNEQFFGPGTRLTVL.